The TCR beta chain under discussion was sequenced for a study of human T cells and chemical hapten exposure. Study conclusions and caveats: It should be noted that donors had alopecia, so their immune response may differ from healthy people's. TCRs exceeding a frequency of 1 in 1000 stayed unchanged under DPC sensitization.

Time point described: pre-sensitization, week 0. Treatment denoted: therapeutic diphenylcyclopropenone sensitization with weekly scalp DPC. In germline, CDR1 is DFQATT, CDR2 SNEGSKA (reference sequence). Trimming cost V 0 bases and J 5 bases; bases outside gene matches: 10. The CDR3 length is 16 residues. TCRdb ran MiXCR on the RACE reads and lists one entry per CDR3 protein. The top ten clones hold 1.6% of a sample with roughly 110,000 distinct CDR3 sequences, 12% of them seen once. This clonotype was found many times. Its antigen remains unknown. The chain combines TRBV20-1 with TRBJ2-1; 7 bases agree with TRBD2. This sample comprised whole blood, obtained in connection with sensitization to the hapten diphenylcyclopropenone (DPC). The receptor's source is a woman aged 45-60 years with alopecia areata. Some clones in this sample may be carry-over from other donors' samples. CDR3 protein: CSARDSYAGVNNEQFF. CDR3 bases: TGCAGTGCTAGAGACTCCTATGCGGGGGTAAACAATGAGCAGTTCTTC.